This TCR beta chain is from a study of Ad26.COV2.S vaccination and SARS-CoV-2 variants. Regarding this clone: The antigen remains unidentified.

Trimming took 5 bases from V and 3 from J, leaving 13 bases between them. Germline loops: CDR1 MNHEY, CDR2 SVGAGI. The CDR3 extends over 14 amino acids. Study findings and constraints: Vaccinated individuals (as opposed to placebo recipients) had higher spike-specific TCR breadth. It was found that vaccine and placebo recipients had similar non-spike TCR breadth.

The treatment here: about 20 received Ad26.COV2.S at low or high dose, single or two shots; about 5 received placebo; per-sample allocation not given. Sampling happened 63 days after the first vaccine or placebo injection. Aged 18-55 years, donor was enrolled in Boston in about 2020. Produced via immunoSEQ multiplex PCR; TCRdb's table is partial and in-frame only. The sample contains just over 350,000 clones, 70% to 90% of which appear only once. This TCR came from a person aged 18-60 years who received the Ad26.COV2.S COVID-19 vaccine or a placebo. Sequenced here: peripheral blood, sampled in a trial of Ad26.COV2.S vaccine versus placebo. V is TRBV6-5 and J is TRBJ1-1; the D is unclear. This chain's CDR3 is CASSSLKDYTEAFF. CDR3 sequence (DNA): TGTGCCAGCAGTAGCCTTAAGGACTACACTGAAGCTTTCTTT.